These 10 T cell receptor beta chains came from one sample sequenced in a study of blood T cell repertoires in COVID-19. Produced via immunoSEQ multiplex PCR; TCRdb's table is partial and in-frame only. Here the sample spans 25,000 to 35,000 clones, 86% being singletons. Source material: peripheral blood. Receptor source: a human donor with active COVID-19. The donor label of this sample is uncertain.

The chain joins TRBV11-2 to TRBJ2-7; D not resolved. Trimming cost V 0 bases and J 2 bases, with 8 bases left between them. Germline CDR1 reads SGHAT; CDR2 reads FQNNGV. The CDR3 runs to 14 residues. CDR3 nucleotide sequence: TGTGCCAGCAGCTTAGATCTACGCACCTACGAGCAGTACTTC. This encodes CASSLDLRTYEQYF. Looking up the rest from reference TRBV11-2 and TRBJ2-7 gives the full variable domain: EAGVAQSPRYKIIEKRQSVAFWCNPISGHATLYWYQQILGQGPKLLIQFQNNGVVDDSQLPKDRFSAERLKGVDSTLKIQPAKLEDSAVYLCASSLDLRTYEQYFGPGTRLTVT.

This chain joins TRBV5-6 and TRBJ1-2; 8 nucleotides match TRBD1. Germline trimming cut 2 bases from V and 8 bases from J; bases unmatched to any gene: 5. This CDR3 region has 13 residues. Per the germline V gene, CDR1 is SGHDT and CDR2 is YYEEEE. CDR3 region: CASSLQGVSGYTF. As DNA, the CDR3 is TGTGCCAGCAGCTTACAGGGGGTCTCGGGCTACACCTTC.

This clone is medium-sized in the sample. This CDR3 is CASSLGVNQPQHF. The DNA for the CDR3 is TGTGCCAGCAGCTTGGGAGTAAATCAGCCCCAGCATTTT. The chain uses TRBV7-3 and TRBJ1-5; D is uncertain. Trimming stripped 3 bases from V and 4 bases from J, with 7 bases between. Looked up from germline, CDR1 is SGHTA and CDR2 is FQGTGA. The CDR3 runs to 13 residues.

The rearrangement joins TRBV6-6 to TRBJ1-2, with D perhaps matching TRBD1 (5 bases). V was trimmed by 5 bases and J by 7 bases, leaving 14 bases between them. Germline V gene lookup returns CDR1 MNHNY and CDR2 SVGAGI (reference sequence). The CDR3 runs to 13 residues. CDR3 bases: TGTGCCAGCAGTGTTGGAGGGGTGGGTGGCTACACCTTC. Amino acid sequence: CASSVGGVGGYTF.

The chain links TRBV9 to TRBJ2-5; D possibly corresponds to TRBD2 (6 bases). CDR1 and CDR2 from the germline V gene are SGDLS and YYNGEE. The V and J ends lost 4 bases and 4 bases respectively, with 14 bases between them. The CDR3 consists of 14 residues. CDR3 protein: CASSRGYGGETQYF. DNA of the CDR3: TGTGCCAGCAGCCGGGGGTACGGGGGAGAGACCCAGTACTTC. The full variable domain, with the rest looked up from reference TRBV9 and TRBJ2-5, is DSGVTQTPKHLITATGQRVTLRCSPRSGDLSVYWYQQSLDQGLQFLIQYYNGEERAKGNILERFSAQQFPDLHSELNLSSLELGDSALYFCASSRGYGGETQYFGPGTRLLVL.

The chain carries TRBV10-2 and TRBJ2-6; possible D gene TRBD2, 6 bases. The germline gives CDR1 WSHSY, CDR2 SAAADI. Deletions cut 7 bases from V and 10 bases from J, with 11 bases between. The CDR3 totals 12 residues. The CDR3 reads CASTIGGNVLTF. CDR3 nucleotides: TGCGCCAGCACCATCGGGGGAAACGTCCTGACTTTC.

V usage is TRBV6-1 and J usage is TRBJ1-2; TRBD1 might be the D (5 bases). Germline V gene sequence: CDR1 MNHNS, CDR2 SASEGT. The V end was cut by 3 bases, the J end by 4 bases, with 6 bases between. The CDR3 is 12 amino acids. CDR3 in amino acids: CASSDRVYGYTF. CDR3 in DNA: TGTGCCAGCAGTGACAGGGTCTATGGCTACACCTTC.

The chain employs TRBV6-2 or TRBV6-3 and TRBJ2-5; 13 nucleotides line up with TRBD2. The CDR3 spans 16 residues. The germline V gene has CDR1 MNHEY and CDR2 SVGEGT. V lost 5 bases to trimming and J lost 2 bases; unmatched junction nucleotides: 5. For the CDR3, the DNA is TGTGCCAGCAGTCGGACTAGCGGGAGCTTACAAGAGACCCAGTACTTC. This translates into CASSRTSGSLQETQYF.

The V and J genes are TRBV5-6 and TRBJ1-6, with 7 bases aligning to TRBD1. The CDR3 runs to 15 residues. Germline CDR1 SGHDT, CDR2 YYEEEE. The V segment lost 3 bases and the J segment 7 bases; nucleotides outside the gene matches: 7. This CDR3 is CASSYRQGWNSPLHF. CDR3 DNA: TGTGCCAGCAGCTACCGACAGGGCTGGAATTCACCCCTCCACTTT.

The V gene is TRBV9, the J gene TRBJ2-7; D is possibly TRBD1 (6 bases). The CDR3 has 14 amino acids. Germline V gene lookup returns CDR1 SGDLS and CDR2 YYNGEE. V dropped 4 bases and J dropped 2 bases, with 13 bases sitting between them. CDR3 sequence: CASSPHRVPYEQYF. As DNA, the CDR3 is TGTGCCAGCAGCCCTCACAGGGTCCCCTACGAGCAGTACTTC.